Listed here is a single T cell receptor beta chain. The antigen this receptor binds is unknown. Per-base qualities were not stored, and no clone one base away is much larger. This record belongs to a study of PD-L1 blockade in urothelial cancer (dated by TCRdb to between 2016 and 2019). Context from the whole study: All patients started therapy at some point between 2014 and 2016 and received atezolizumab 1,200 mg intravenously every 3 weeks. An ECOG performance status of 0 or 1 was recorded for the patients, and 0 to 3 prior chemotherapy regimens had been received by the patients. Twenty-nine patients had pretreatment blood TCR-seq, about 24 had at least one posttreatment blood collection, and about 24 had tumor TCR-seq. The study, an exploratory multi-omic analysis, examined somatic, immune and clinical correlates of response to PD-L1 blockade with atezolizumab in urothelial cancer. Blood samples were analyzed at 3 weeks after treatment start (second dose) and at 6 weeks after treatment start. Blood samples gave a median of around 140,000 T cells and tens of thousands of unique TCRs, with a median clonality of approximately 0.078. TCR sequencing covered pretreatment tumor samples and matched, serially collected peripheral blood taken before and after atezolizumab treatment. In the same patients, pretreatment tumors underwent whole exome sequencing and RNA sequencing in addition to TCR sequencing. Nine patients achieved durable clinical benefit and about 22 did not. Progression-free survival longer than 6 months counted as durable clinical benefit, and TCR features were additionally tested against both progression-free and overall survival. About 85% of the roughly 29 patients were males with bladder-origin urothelial cancer, and about 65% of the 29 reported a prior smoking history.

Each PCR received spiked-in synthetic TCR analog templates so that absolute template abundance could be estimated from read counts. TCRbeta CDR3 regions were amplified from genomic DNA with bias-controlled V and J gene primers using the immunoSEQ assay. Rearranged TCRbeta segments were sequenced at approximately 20X coverage. The paper's data handling went like this. Clustering was used to correct sequencing errors, and CDR3s were annotated against IMGT so that V, D and J genes could be assigned. Downstream analyses used only productive TCRbeta rearrangements and left out out-of-frame or stop-codon sequences. To compute clonality, Shannon entropy was normalized by the log of the number of unique productive sequences and then subtracted from one. Clones differing between time points or between blood and tumor were identified using Fisher's exact test with Benjamini-Hochberg correction, with an adjusted p below 0.01 applied as the threshold. TCRdb stores this immuneACCESS table with in-frame sequences only. Part of the clones is absent; in the studies checked, under half of the shortfall reflects unresolved V genes, and no reason is known for the rest. V and J calls plus clone size are reproduced from that table; the DNA served to infer D and trimming. The table for this sample lists over 45,000 clones; approximately 86% of them were counted only once. Of the sample, about 20% falls within the top ten clones.

In light of the paper, this sample's time point label describes: pretreatment peripheral blood. A total of under 30 patients with locally advanced or metastatic urothelial carcinoma, treated at Memorial Sloan Kettering on a trial protocol, made up the cohort. Peripheral blood mononuclear cells were collected pretreatment and during treatment, at between 1 and 8 total time points per patient. The Qiagen DNeasy Blood extraction kit was used to purify genomic DNA from total PBMCs and tumor samples. PBMCs were collected pretreatment and during treatment, and were isolated and stored as previously described. CDR1 and CDR2 are drawn from the germline V gene: KGHSH, LQKENI. V is clipped by 3 bases and J by 6 bases, and the sequence between their germline boundaries is 12 bases long. The CDR3 measures 13 amino acids from cysteine to phenylalanine. Only CDR3 DNA is held: 39 bases, read in frame from base 1.

Paper-wide results and their limitations: Improved progression-free and overall survival was found to be associated with pretreatment peripheral blood TCR clonality below the median. Small sample size (n ≈ 27) and many exploratory analyses mean the results are intended to be hypothesis-generating. Patients with durable benefit showed greater expansion of tumor-associated TCR clones in peripheral blood 3 weeks after starting treatment (n of about 22, p = 0.022).

Sequences were derived from PBMCs, sampled around atezolizumab (anti-PD-L1) treatment. The V and J segments used are TRBV18 and TRBJ2-7; matching of 5 bases hints at TRBD1 as the D gene. The receptor comes from a man aged 55 to 70 with urothelial cancer. The CDR3 here reads CASSPQGPGEQYF. The DNA sequence is TGTGCCAGCTCACCGCAGGGCCCAGGCGAGCAGTACTTC.